What follows are 32 T cell receptor beta chains derived from one specimen sequenced in a study of T cells in Graves' hyperthyroidism and ophthalmopathy. Authors of the study amplified TCR beta CDR3 regions from RNA transcripts. The HTBI primer set was used in a first-round RT-PCR of the TCR CDR3. TCRdb independently ran MiXCR on the multiplex PCR reads; one entry per CDR3 protein. This sample carries some 350,000 distinct CDR3 sequences, approximately 25% of them seen once, and the ten largest clones take 73%. Sequences were obtained from blood. The receptors come from a man in his fifties or sixties with Graves' hyperthyroidism.

The table lists this clonotype with many counts. This chain joins TRBV28 and TRBJ2-1; 8 nucleotides line up with TRBD1. Germline trimming cut 5 bases from V and 4 bases from J; bases unmatched to any gene: 10. From germline, CDR1 is MDHEN and CDR2 SYDVKM. This CDR3 region has 16 residues. The CDR3 spells CASSNTGQAIYNEQFF. For the CDR3, the DNA is TGTGCCAGCAGTAATACGGGACAGGCGATTTACAATGAGCAGTTCTTC.

This clonotype turned up a few times. The chain has TRBV24-1 and TRBJ1-1; the D gene is possibly TRBD1 (6 bases). This CDR3 region has 15 residues. Trimming took off 3 bases at V and 0 bases at J, with 10 bases between the two ends. Germline V gene data show CDR1 as KGHDR and CDR2 as SFDVKD. In DNA form, the CDR3 reads TGTGCCACCAGTGATGGGACAAATTTGAACACTGAAGCTTTCTTT. Translated, it gives CATSDGTNLNTEAFF.

This clonotype appeared many times. This chain links TRBV5-1 with TRBJ2-1; D may correspond to TRBD1 or TRBD2 (5 bases each). This CDR3 has 15 amino acids. Germline V CDR1 and CDR2: SGHRS, YFSETQ. V gave up 4 bases and J gave up 8 bases, with 19 bases separating them. CDR3 loop: CASSPRDGGLDEQFF. CDR3 DNA: TGCGCCAGCAGCCCCCGGGACGGCGGACTTGATGAGCAGTTCTTC.

The rearrangement links TRBV5-1 to TRBJ2-7; possibly TRBD1 for D (6 bases). V was cut by 4 bases and J by 2 bases, with 13 bases left in between. The CDR3 is 14 residues long. CDR1 is SGHRS, CDR2 YFSETQ, per germline. The CDR3 sequence is CASSPQGTTYEQYF. CDR3 nucleotides: TGCGCCAGCAGCCCTCAGGGGACCACCTACGAGCAGTACTTC.

V and J are TRBV5-1 and TRBJ1-2; a weak D match, TRBD1 (5 bases). Germline V gene data show CDR1 as SGHRS and CDR2 as YFSETQ. The CDR3 loop spans 14 amino acids. V was shortened by 4 bases and J by 10 bases, with 20 bases between the two germline ends. The CDR3 sequence is CASSKTDNGHDYTF. CDR3 bases: TGCGCCAGCAGCAAAACGGACAACGGACATGACTACACCTTC.

The chain has TRBV18 and TRBJ2-4; possibly TRBD2 for D (6 bases). Trimming stripped 5 bases from V and 1 base from J, with 15 bases between. CDR3 length: 16 residues. Germline V gives CDR1 KGHSH, CDR2 LQKENI. The CDR3 loop reads CASSVKEGRAKNIQYF. For the CDR3, the DNA is TGTGCCAGCTCAGTTAAGGAGGGGAGGGCCAAAAACATTCAGTACTTC.

The chain joins TRBV29-1 to TRBJ2-1; D gene unclear. Germline V CDR1 and CDR2: SQVTM, ANQGSEA. CDR3 length: 14 residues. V shed 3 bases and J shed 1 base, with 10 bases lying between them. The DNA of the CDR3 is TGCAGCGTTGACGTCGGCGGATCCTACAATGAGCAGTTCTTC. It yields the protein CSVDVGGSYNEQFF.

In its sample, this clonotype was seen many times. The V gene is TRBV3-1, the J gene TRBJ2-7, with TRBD2 matching over 8 bases. Germline V gene data show CDR1 as LGHDT and CDR2 as YNNKEL (reference sequence). The CDR3 length is 13 residues. The V segment lost 4 bases and the J segment 5 bases; nucleotides outside the gene matches: 4. In nucleotides, the CDR3 is TGTGCCAGCAGCCCAAACGGGGGGGACGAGCAGTACTTC. Protein: CASSPNGGDEQYF.

This rearrangement joins TRBV7-9 to TRBJ1-1, with 7 nucleotides matching TRBD1. With 5 bases clipped from V and 5 bases from J, the junction kept 5 bases outside the gene matches. The CDR3 runs to 13 residues. The germline gives CDR1 SEHNR, CDR2 FQNEAQ (reference sequence). The CDR3 spells CASSTDRETEAFF. The CDR3 DNA reads as TGTGCCAGCAGCACCGACAGGGAAACTGAAGCTTTCTTT.

This clonotype was detected many times. The V gene is TRBV7-9, the J gene TRBJ2-1; D ambiguous. With 5 bases removed from V and 4 bases from J, the gap between germline ends came to 9 bases. The CDR3 covers 13 residues. CDR1 is SEHNR, CDR2 FQNEAQ, per germline (reference sequence). CDR3 loop: CASSLDGYNEQFF. Here the CDR3 DNA reads TGTGCCAGCAGCCTGGACGGGTACAATGAGCAGTTCTTC.

At least ten counts were recorded for this clonotype. The chain employs TRBV11-2 and TRBJ2-5, with D possibly matching TRBD1 (5 bases). This CDR3 spans 13 amino acids. V dropped 3 bases and J dropped 4 bases, with 9 bases sitting between them. Per the germline V gene, CDR1 is SGHAT and CDR2 is FQNNGV. The CDR3 region has the DNA TGTGCCAGCAGCTTGCGACAGTCAGAGACCCAGTACTTC. Its translation is CASSLRQSETQYF.

This clonotype was detected only a few times. This chain joins TRBV20-1 and TRBJ2-1; 9 bases are shared with TRBD2. CDR1 is DFQATT and CDR2 is SNEGSKA in the germline V gene (reference sequence). V lost 3 bases, J lost 6 bases, and 3 bases stayed unmatched. The CDR3 spans 13 residues. CDR3 region: CSASRREGNEQFF. The CDR3 region has the DNA TGCAGTGCTAGTAGGCGGGAGGGCAATGAGCAGTTCTTC.

The rearrangement links TRBV6-1 to TRBJ1-5; TRBD1 might be the D (5 bases). This CDR3 is 13 amino acids long. Germline V lookup: CDR1 MNHNS, CDR2 SASEGT. The V end lost 8 bases, the J end lost 3 bases, and 11 bases lay between the germline ends. Here the CDR3 reads CASGNRFNQPQHF. CDR3 in DNA: TGTGCCAGCGGAAACAGGTTCAATCAGCCCCAGCATTTT.

The sample holds many counts of this clonotype. The genes are TRBV30 and TRBJ2-1; the match to TRBD2 covers 10 bases. The V segment lost 2 bases and the J segment 6 bases; nucleotides outside the gene matches: 10. The CDR3 is made up of 16 amino acids. The germline V gene has CDR1 GTSNPN and CDR2 SVGIG (reference sequence). The DNA for the CDR3 is TGTGCCTGGAGTTTAGAACTAGCGGGACGGGGCAATGAGCAGTTCTTC. Translation gives CAWSLELAGRGNEQFF.

This clonotype was seen more than once but under ten times. The V and J genes are TRBV27 and TRBJ1-6; D remains unclear. The germline gives CDR1 MNHEY, CDR2 SMNVEV (reference sequence). The CDR3 extends over 14 amino acids. Trimming removed 2 bases at V and 3 bases at J, with 5 bases between. The chain's CDR3 is CASSLDLYNSPLHF. The CDR3 DNA sequence: TGTGCCAGCAGTTTAGACCTCTATAATTCACCCCTCCACTTT.

This clonotype was seen at least ten times. The gene calls are TRBV11-2 and TRBJ1-1; perhaps TRBD1 as D (5 bases). CDR3 length: 14 amino acids. V lost 5 bases to trimming and J lost 1 base, with 11 bases between them. The germline V gene has CDR1 SGHAT and CDR2 FQNNGV. CDR3 loop: CASSQIGGNTEAFF. CDR3 DNA sequence: TGTGCCAGCAGCCAAATCGGGGGGAACACTGAAGCTTTCTTT.

This chain links TRBV29-1 with TRBJ2-2; 12 positions match TRBD2. The CDR3 contains 17 residues. The V gene's germline CDR1 is SQVTM and CDR2 ANQGSEA. The ends lost 4 bases at V and 5 bases at J; junction bases unmatched: 11. CDR3 region: CSVGPYTSGRQTGELFF. In nucleotides, the CDR3 is TGCAGCGTTGGGCCCTATACTAGCGGGAGGCAAACCGGGGAGCTGTTTTTT.

The chain combines TRBV30 with TRBJ2-2, with D possibly TRBD2 on 6 matching bases. The CDR3 runs 13 residues. The germline V and J ends were trimmed by 5 bases and 4 bases, with 11 bases remaining between them. In germline, CDR1 is GTSNPN, CDR2 SVGIG (reference sequence). The CDR3 is CAWEGLFTGELFF. Here the CDR3 DNA reads TGTGCCTGGGAGGGACTTTTCACCGGGGAGCTGTTTTTT.

The chain employs TRBV19 and TRBJ2-2; D is uncertain. Germline V CDR1 and CDR2: LNHDA, SQIVND (reference sequence). V gave up 2 bases and J gave up 1 base, with 8 bases separating them. The CDR3 length is 15 residues. For the CDR3, the DNA is TGTGCCAGTAGTATAAGCGCCATGAACACCGGGGAGCTGTTTTTT. Protein: CASSISAMNTGELFF.

The chain joins TRBV7-9 to TRBJ1-2; 12 nucleotides agree with TRBD1. Germline-derived CDR1 and CDR2 are SEHNR and FQNEAQ (reference sequence). The CDR3 loop spans 16 amino acids. V dropped 7 bases and J dropped 1; count of bases not matched to a gene: 7. CDR3 sequence (DNA): TGTGCCAGCACCCGGGACAGGGGGCCTATTAACTATGGCTACACCTTC. It is translated as CASTRDRGPINYGYTF.

V and J are TRBV3-1 and TRBJ2-6; D call uncertain. The V end lost 7 bases, the J end lost 1 base, and 8 bases lay between the germline ends. In germline, CDR1 is LGHDT, CDR2 YNNKEL (reference sequence). The length of the CDR3 is 14 residues. CDR3 residues: CASIRVSGANVLTF. DNA for the CDR3: TGTGCCAGCATCCGGGTTTCTGGGGCCAACGTCCTGACTTTC.

This clonotype was counted only a few times. The chain combines TRBV30 with TRBJ2-1, with D tentatively TRBD2 (6 bases). The CDR3 loop spans 12 amino acids. V dropped 3 bases and J dropped 8 bases, with 11 bases sitting between them. Germline CDR1 reads GTSNPN; CDR2 reads SVGIG (reference sequence). CDR3 region: CAWRGRGYEQFF. CDR3 bases: TGTGCCTGGAGAGGGCGGGGCTATGAGCAGTTCTTC. The whole variable domain, remainder taken from reference TRBV30 and TRBJ2-1, is SQTIHQWPATLVQPVGSPLSLECTVEGTSNPNLYWYRQAAGRGLQLLFYSVGIGQISSEVPQNLSASRPQDRQFILSSKKLLLSDSGFYLCAWRGRGYEQFFGPGTRLTVL.

This clonotype was detected only a few times. The chain links TRBV12-3 or TRBV12-4 to TRBJ2-7, with TRBD1 matching over 9 bases. The CDR3 consists of 13 residues. Germline trimming cut 6 bases from V and 6 bases from J; bases unmatched to any gene: 6. DNA of the CDR3: TGTGCCAGCAGGGAACAGGGGGCGGTCGAGCAGTACTTC. Its protein is CASREQGAVEQYF.

This chain connects TRBV6-1 to TRBJ1-2; 7 nucleotides line up with TRBD1. With V trimmed by 6 bases and J by 4 bases, 5 bases remained unmatched. The CDR3 consists of 13 residues. The germline CDR1 and CDR2 sequences are MNHNS and SASEGT. The CDR3 region is CASRRDSFYGYTF. CDR3 in DNA: TGTGCCAGCAGAAGGGACAGCTTCTATGGCTACACCTTC.

J is TRBJ2-1 and V is TRBV5-1; possibly TRBD2 for D (6 bases). The CDR3 covers 18 residues. The ends were cut back, 0 bases at V and 7 bases at J, with 23 bases in the middle. Germline CDR1 reads SGHRS; CDR2 reads YFSETQ. CDR3 in amino acids: CASSLGRGSTSLLNEQFF. CDR3 bases: TGCGCCAGCAGCTTGGGGCGGGGAAGTACTAGTCTTCTGAATGAGCAGTTCTTC.

The chain carries TRBV2 and TRBJ1-1; D unclear. The V end was cut by 5 bases, the J end by 11 bases, with 15 bases between. CDR3 length: 12 amino acids. Germline CDR1 SNHLY, CDR2 FYNNEI. CDR3 residues: CASSSYLDGAFF. The DNA for the CDR3 is TGTGCCAGCAGTTCATACCTGGACGGGGCTTTCTTT.

The CDR3 bases are TGTGCCAGCAGTTTATTTGGGGGCGTTAGCAATCAGCCCCAGCATTTT. Amino acid sequence: CASSLFGGVSNQPQHF. The V gene is TRBV12-3 or TRBV12-4, the J gene TRBJ1-5; D perhaps matches TRBD1 (6 bases). The CDR3 consists of 16 residues. Trimming shortened V by 2 bases and J by 0 bases, and 11 bases separated the two germline ends.

This clonotype was seen a single time. This sequence joins TRBV7-3 and TRBJ2-1; TRBD2 matches at 8 bases. CDR1 is SGHTA, CDR2 FQGTGA, per germline. The length of the CDR3 is 18 residues. With V trimmed by 5 bases and J by 0 bases, 12 bases remained unmatched. CDR3 sequence: CASSVSPPSGSSYNEQFF. The CDR3 region has the DNA TGTGCCAGCAGCGTAAGCCCTCCGAGCGGGAGCTCCTACAATGAGCAGTTCTTC.

This clonotype has more than one count but fewer than ten. The J gene is TRBJ2-1, the V gene TRBV5-1; 7 nucleotides line up with TRBD1. With V trimmed by 1 base and J by 4 bases, 8 bases remained unmatched. CDR1 is SGHRS and CDR2 is YFSETQ in the germline V gene. The CDR3 contains 16 residues. This chain's CDR3 is CASSLSAGGEYNEQFF. For the CDR3, the DNA is TGCGCCAGCAGCTTGTCTGCAGGGGGAGAATACAATGAGCAGTTCTTC.

This clonotype was seen a handful of times. This chain uses TRBV6-1 with TRBJ2-1; D call uncertain. V lost 3 bases to trimming and J lost 9 bases, with 9 bases between them. There are 12 residues in the CDR3. From germline, CDR1 is MNHNS and CDR2 SASEGT. The CDR3 region has the DNA TGTGCCAGCAGTGACCCCACAAGTGAGCAGTTCTTC. Its protein is CASSDPTSEQFF.

V gene TRBV19 combines with J gene TRBJ2-7, with D possibly matching TRBD2 (6 bases). Trimming removed 6 bases at V and 5 bases at J, with 20 bases between. Germline V gives CDR1 LNHDA, CDR2 SQIVND (reference sequence). The CDR3 extends over 15 amino acids. The CDR3 is CASSITSWRANEQYF. The CDR3 region has the DNA TGTGCCAGTAGCATCACTAGCTGGAGGGCCAACGAGCAGTACTTC.

The V gene is TRBV20-1, the J gene TRBJ2-3, with 9 bases lining up with TRBD2. This CDR3 is 18 amino acids long. The germline V gene encodes CDR1 DFQATT and CDR2 SNEGSKA (reference sequence). The J segment lost 2 bases and the V segment lost 0 bases, leaving 12 bases of the junction unmatched. The CDR3 loop is CSARDFRGSGGTTDTQYF. The CDR3 DNA reads TGCAGTGCTAGAGATTTTAGGGGTAGCGGGGGAACCACAGATACGCAGTATTTT.